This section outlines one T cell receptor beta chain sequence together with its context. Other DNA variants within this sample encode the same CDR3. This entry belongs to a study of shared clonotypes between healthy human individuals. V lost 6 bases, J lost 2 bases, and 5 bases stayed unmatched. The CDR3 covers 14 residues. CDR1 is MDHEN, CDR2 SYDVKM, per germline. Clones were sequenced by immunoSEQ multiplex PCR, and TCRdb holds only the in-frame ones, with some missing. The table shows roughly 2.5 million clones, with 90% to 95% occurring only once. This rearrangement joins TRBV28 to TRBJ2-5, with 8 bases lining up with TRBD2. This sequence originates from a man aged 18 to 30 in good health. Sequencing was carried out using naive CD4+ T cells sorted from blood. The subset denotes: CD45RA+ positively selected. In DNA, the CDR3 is TGTGCCAGCAGCCCCGGGGGGGTTCAAGAGACCCAGTACTTC. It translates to CASSPGGVQETQYF. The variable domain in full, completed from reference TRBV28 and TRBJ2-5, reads DVKVTQSSRYLVKRTGEKVFLECVQDMDHENMFWYRQDPGLGLRLIYFSYDVKMKEKGDIPEGYSVSREKKERFSLILESASTNQTSMYLCASSPGGVQETQYFGPGTRLLVL.